Listed here are 30 T cell receptor beta chains from one sample, sequenced in a study of shared clonotypes between healthy human individuals. The table came from immunoSEQ multiplex PCR; TCRdb's copy has only in-frame clones and leaves some out. The sample records 450,000 to 700,000 clones, roughly 95% being singletons. Terminally differentiated effector memory CD45RA+ cells were excluded by CCR7 positive selection of CD45RO-negative cells. Sequencing used naive CD8+ T cells sorted from blood. Receptor source: a woman in her 30s in good health.

This clone was counted only a few times. V usage is TRBV4-2 and J usage is TRBJ2-7; no definite D call. The CDR3 sequence is 12 residues long. V dropped 4 bases and J dropped 3 bases, with 7 bases sitting between them. Germline CDR1 is LGHNA and CDR2 is YNFKEQ. In DNA form, the CDR3 reads TGTGCCAGCAGCCCGAATAACTACGAGCAGTACTTC. It codes for CASSPNNYEQYF.

The rearrangement joins TRBV1 to TRBJ2-1; TRBD1 is the table's D call, not checked against the DNA. TRBV1 is recorded as a pseudogene. CDR3 length: 16 amino acids. The CDR3 bases are TGCACCAGCAGCCAGTACTTTGGGCCCGAATACAATGAGCAGTTCTTC. Translation: CTSSQYFGPEYNEQFF.

The rearrangement joins TRBV19 to TRBJ1-2; D unclear. CDR1 is LNHDA, CDR2 SQIVND, per germline (reference sequence). V lost 6 bases and J lost 4, with 18 bases in between. This CDR3 is built from 15 residues. CDR3 region: CASSRFELASYGYTF. In nucleotides, the CDR3 is TGTGCCAGTAGCCGGTTCGAGTTGGCCAGCTATGGCTACACCTTC.

This chain joins TRBV28 and TRBJ2-7; D unclear. Deletions cut 7 bases from V and 4 bases from J, with 8 bases between. The CDR3 covers 11 residues. Germline-derived CDR1 and CDR2 are MDHEN and SYDVKM. CDR3 coding DNA: TGTGCCAGCAATGACCGATACGAGCAGTACTTC. Its protein is CASNDRYEQYF.

This chain connects TRBV19 to TRBJ2-5; 7 nucleotides match TRBD1. The DNA end is a closer match to TRBJ2-7, so the J assignment may be wrong. Germline CDR1 is LNHDA and CDR2 is SQIVND (reference sequence). CDR3 length: 15 amino acids. The CDR3 nucleotides are TGTGCCAGTAGTATAGATTTTGGGACAGCCTACGAGCAGTACTTC. Translation gives CASSIDFGTAYEQYF.

J is TRBJ2-1 and V is TRBV19; 9 nucleotides line up with TRBD2. This CDR3 is built from 12 residues. Trimming took 9 bases from V and 9 from J; bases not matched to a gene: 6. Germline CDR1 LNHDA, CDR2 SQIVND (reference sequence). Written as DNA, the CDR3 is TGTGCCAGCCTGGAACTAGCGGGTGAGCAGTTCTTC. It is translated as CASLELAGEQFF.

V gene TRBV19 combines with J gene TRBJ2-1; D might be TRBD2 (5 bases). The CDR3 runs 15 residues. Trimming pared 3 bases from V and 0 bases from J, leaving 9 bases between. Germline lookup yields CDR1 LNHDA and CDR2 SQIVND (reference sequence). The CDR3 loop is CASSMAGYSYNEQFF. Written as DNA, the CDR3 is TGTGCCAGTAGTATGGCGGGCTACTCCTACAATGAGCAGTTCTTC.

The V and J genes are TRBV2 and TRBJ1-1; D remains unclear. Between the trimmed V and J ends, which lost 4 bases and 1 base, there was a span of 13 bases. CDR3 length equals 15 residues. CDR1 and CDR2 from the germline V gene are SNHLY and FYNNEI. The CDR3 here is CASSVTGYGNTEAFF. DNA of the CDR3: TGTGCCAGCAGTGTGACGGGGTACGGGAACACTGAAGCTTTCTTT.

This clone was seen only once. The rearrangement joins TRBV27 to TRBJ2-7; D is unresolved. The V and J ends lost 3 bases and 1 base respectively, with 13 bases between them. Looked up from germline, CDR1 is MNHEY and CDR2 is SMNVEV (reference sequence). This CDR3 contains 15 residues. The CDR3 sequence is CASSLTPGYSYEQYF. CDR3 coding DNA: TGTGCCAGCAGTTTGACCCCTGGCTATTCCTACGAGCAGTACTTC.

The CDR3 DNA reads as TGTGCCAGCAGCCCCGGACTAGGAAGCTACGAGCAGTACTTC. This encodes CASSPGLGSYEQYF. This chain links TRBV5-6 with TRBJ2-7; 7 positions match TRBD2. CDR1 is SGHDT, CDR2 YYEEEE, per germline. This CDR3 is built from 14 residues. J gave up 3 bases and V 4 bases, and 7 bases lay outside the gene matches.

This sequence joins TRBV28 and TRBJ1-5, with 7 nucleotides matching TRBD1. Trimming cost V 7 bases and J 0 bases; bases outside gene matches: 6. The germline V gene encodes CDR1 MDHEN and CDR2 SYDVKM. This CDR3 spans 15 amino acids. The CDR3 coding sequence is TGTGCCAGCACTGAAAACAGGGGTAGCAATCAGCCCCAGCATTTT. Translated: CASTENRGSNQPQHF.

V usage is TRBV5-6 and J usage is TRBJ2-2, with D unclear. The V end was cut by 0 bases, the J end by 0 bases, with 15 bases between. From germline, CDR1 is SGHDT and CDR2 YYEEEE. The CDR3 consists of 18 residues. CDR3 loop: CASSLAGLASANTGELFF. For the CDR3, the DNA is TGTGCCAGCAGCTTGGCCGGGTTGGCAAGCGCGAACACCGGGGAGCTGTTTTTT. The full variable domain, with the rest looked up from reference TRBV5-6 and TRBJ2-2, is DAGVTQSPTHLIKTRGQQVTLRCSPKSGHDTVSWYQQALGQGPQFIFQYYEEEERQRGNFPDRFSGHQFPNYSSELNVNALLLGDSALYLCASSLAGLASANTGELFFGEGSRLTVL.

The V and J genes are TRBV21-1 and TRBJ2-1; the tabulated D call, TRBD1, remains unverified against the DNA. TRBV21-1 is marked as a pseudogene. The CDR3 length is 14 residues. This chain's CDR3 is CASSKAQGMDEQFF. As DNA, the CDR3 is TGTGCCAGCAGCAAAGCCCAGGGAATGGATGAGCAGTTCTTC.

V and J are TRBV4-1 and TRBJ2-7; no definite D call. V was trimmed by 1 base and J by 0 bases, leaving 7 bases between them. The CDR3 spans 14 residues. Germline V gene lookup returns CDR1 MGHRA and CDR2 YSYEKL. The CDR3 sequence is CASSQVGDSYEQYF. The CDR3 DNA sequence: TGCGCCAGCAGCCAAGTCGGTGACTCCTACGAGCAGTACTTC.

This rearrangement joins TRBV2 to TRBJ2-1; 8 nucleotides match TRBD2. Germline values: CDR1 SNHLY, CDR2 FYNNEI. The CDR3 loop spans 18 amino acids. With 6 bases clipped from V and 0 bases from J, the junction kept 13 bases outside the gene matches. DNA of the CDR3: TGTGCCAGCAGACCCACGACTAGCGATAGACCCTCCTACAATGAGCAGTTCTTC. Protein sequence: CASRPTTSDRPSYNEQFF.

The V and J genes are TRBV27 and TRBJ2-7; unclear D gene. V gave up 3 bases and J gave up 3 bases, with 9 bases separating them. Germline CDR1 MNHEY, CDR2 SMNVEV (reference sequence). This CDR3 region has 13 residues. CDR3 DNA: TGTGCCAGCAGTTTCCGAGGAATCTACGAGCAGTACTTC. This translates into CASSFRGIYEQYF.

The chain couples TRBV28 to TRBJ2-7; the D gene is possibly TRBD2 (5 bases). The germline gives CDR1 MDHEN, CDR2 SYDVKM. Trimming left V 6 bases short and J 4 bases short, with 13 bases between. The CDR3 is 13 residues long. CDR3 loop: CASRQLGRYEQYF. The CDR3 nucleotides read TGTGCCAGCAGGCAACTAGGGCGTTACGAGCAGTACTTC.

As DNA, the CDR3 is TGTGCCAGCAGTCTAAAGGGATCATATTCCGAAGAGACCCAGTACTTC. Protein product: CASSLKGSYSEETQYF. V and J are TRBV28 and TRBJ2-5; D remains unclear. The germline V gene has CDR1 MDHEN and CDR2 SYDVKM. The V end lost 5 bases, the J end lost 3 bases, and 19 bases lay between the germline ends. The CDR3 runs 16 residues.

V gene TRBV19 combines with J gene TRBJ2-7; D perhaps matches TRBD2 (6 bases). Trimming pared 1 base from V and 5 bases from J, leaving 12 bases between. The CDR3 totals 14 residues. Germline lookup yields CDR1 LNHDA and CDR2 SQIVND (reference sequence). CDR3 sequence (DNA): TGTGCCAGTAGTATAGGGAGCGGGTATCACGAGCAGTACTTC. This translates into CASSIGSGYHEQYF. Full variable domain (remainder filled in from reference TRBV19 and TRBJ2-7): DGGITQSPKYLFRKEGQNVTLSCEQNLNHDAMYWYRQDPGQGLRLIYYSQIVNDFQKGDIAEGYSVSREKKESFPLTVTSAQKNPTAFYLCASSIGSGYHEQYFGPGTRLTVT.

The chain has TRBV6-5 and TRBJ2-5, with D unresolved. The V gene's germline CDR1 is MNHEY and CDR2 SVGAGI. Trimming stripped 1 base from V and 3 bases from J, with 12 bases between. The CDR3 loop spans 15 amino acids. The DNA of the CDR3 is TGTGCCAGCAGTTACTTCAACATAAGAGAAGAGACCCAGTACTTC. Its translation: CASSYFNIREETQYF.

J is TRBJ1-3 and V is TRBV4-1; 7 bases are a match to TRBD1. Per the germline V gene, CDR1 is MGHRA and CDR2 is YSYEKL. The CDR3 is made up of 17 amino acids. V lost 2 bases to trimming and J lost 0 bases; unmatched junction nucleotides: 7. DNA for the CDR3: TGCGCCAGCAGCCAATACAGGGGCGAAATCTCTGGAAACACCATATATTTT. Residues: CASSQYRGEISGNTIYF.

V is TRBV19 and J is TRBJ2-7; 8 positions agree with TRBD1. Germline V gives CDR1 LNHDA, CDR2 SQIVND (reference sequence). The V gene end was trimmed by 5 bases and the J gene end by 3 bases; junction bases not matched to a gene: 12. The CDR3 has 16 residues. The CDR3 DNA follows: TGTGCCAGTAGTCCAATCCCGGGACAGGCCCTCTACGAGCAGTACTTC. It codes for CASSPIPGQALYEQYF.

The chain combines TRBV4-1 with TRBJ1-3; D remains unclear. Trimming left V 1 base short and J 0 bases short, with 7 bases between. The CDR3 covers 15 residues. CDR1 MGHRA and CDR2 YSYEKL come from the germline V gene. The CDR3 spells CASSQAGSSGNTIYF. The CDR3 bases are TGCGCCAGCAGCCAAGCCGGGAGCTCTGGAAACACCATATATTTT.

The gene calls are TRBV29-1 and TRBJ2-5; D uncertain. This CDR3 spans 11 amino acids. The V gene's germline CDR1 is SQVTM and CDR2 ANQGSEA. The V end was cut by 3 bases, the J end by 2 bases, with 4 bases between. The CDR3 is CSVEGQETQYF. In DNA form, the CDR3 reads TGCAGCGTTGAGGGGCAAGAGACCCAGTACTTC.

The V call is TRBV25-1, the J call TRBJ1-5; no definite D call. From germline, CDR1 is MGHDK and CDR2 SYGVNS. The CDR3 loop spans 13 amino acids. Deletions cut 4 bases from V and 6 bases from J, with 10 bases between. The CDR3 region has the DNA TGTGCCAGCAGTGCCTCAGGAGTTCAGCCCCAGCATTTT. This encodes CASSASGVQPQHF.

Concerning this clone: Germline is not matched at one junction end, which may reflect a read error. The chain employs TRBV20-1 and TRBJ1-2, with a tentative D call TRBD1 (5 bases). The CDR3 spans 9 residues. Germline V gene sequence: CDR1 DFQATT, CDR2 SNEGSKA (reference sequence). The CDR3 loop reads CSAVPGASF. CDR3 bases: TGCAGTGCAGTCCCCGGGGCCTCCTTC.

The chain combines TRBV7-9 with TRBJ1-1; 9 positions agree with TRBD1. V shed 5 bases and J 1 base; nucleotides not matched to a gene: 5. The CDR3 spans 15 residues. Germline assignment: CDR1 SEHNR and CDR2 FQNEAQ (reference sequence). The DNA of the CDR3 is TGTGCCAGCAGCCCCAGGACAGGGGCGAACACTGAAGCTTTCTTT. As protein: CASSPRTGANTEAFF.

This chain connects TRBV5-4 to TRBJ2-7; D perhaps matches TRBD1 (5 bases). CDR1 is SGHNT, CDR2 YYREEE, per germline (reference sequence). Trimming removed 5 bases from V and 2 bases from J, with 14 bases in between. The CDR3 runs to 14 residues. The CDR3 DNA follows: TGTGCCAGCAGAGGCGCAGGGAACCCCTACGAGCAGTACTTC. Translated: CASRGAGNPYEQYF.

The chain employs TRBV14 and TRBJ2-2; D is unclear. Trimming took 0 bases from V and 5 from J, leaving 7 bases between them. CDR1 is SGHDN and CDR2 is FVKESK in the germline V gene. The CDR3 loop spans 14 amino acids. Here the CDR3 DNA reads TGTGCCAGCAGCCAAGACAGAATTACCGGGGAGCTGTTTTTT. Translation gives CASSQDRITGELFF.

The genes are TRBV5-1 and TRBJ2-5; 13 nucleotides match TRBD2. Trimming removed 0 bases from V and 4 bases from J; junction bases left unmatched: 0. The CDR3 is made up of 15 amino acids. Per germline, CDR1 SGHRS and CDR2 YFSETQ. The CDR3 reads CASSLGLAGGETQYF. The DNA for the CDR3 is TGCGCCAGCAGCTTGGGACTAGCGGGAGGAGAGACCCAGTACTTC.